This T cell receptor (beta chain) was captured by sequencing in a study of blood T cells in healthy people across ages. A J-beta primer mix and a sample-barcoded 5' primer were used in a second PCR of roughly 6 to 12 cycles. TCRdb reprocessed the 5' RACE reads via MiXCR and lists one record per CDR3 protein. The data hold around 1.7 million distinct CDR3 sequences, with roughly 28% observed a single time. This clonotype appeared a few times. Sequenced input: blood. This clonotype was sampled from a woman in her twenties or thirties in good health.

CDR3 in DNA: TGTGCCAGCAGTATAACCGACAGGGCAGAGACCCAGTACTTC. This sequence encodes CASSITDRAETQYF. The chain joins TRBV28 to TRBJ2-5; 7 bases agree with TRBD1. The CDR3 is made up of 14 amino acids. CDR1 and CDR2 (germline): MDHEN, SYDVKM. V shed 5 bases, J shed 4 bases, and the junction held 7 bases outside the gene matches.